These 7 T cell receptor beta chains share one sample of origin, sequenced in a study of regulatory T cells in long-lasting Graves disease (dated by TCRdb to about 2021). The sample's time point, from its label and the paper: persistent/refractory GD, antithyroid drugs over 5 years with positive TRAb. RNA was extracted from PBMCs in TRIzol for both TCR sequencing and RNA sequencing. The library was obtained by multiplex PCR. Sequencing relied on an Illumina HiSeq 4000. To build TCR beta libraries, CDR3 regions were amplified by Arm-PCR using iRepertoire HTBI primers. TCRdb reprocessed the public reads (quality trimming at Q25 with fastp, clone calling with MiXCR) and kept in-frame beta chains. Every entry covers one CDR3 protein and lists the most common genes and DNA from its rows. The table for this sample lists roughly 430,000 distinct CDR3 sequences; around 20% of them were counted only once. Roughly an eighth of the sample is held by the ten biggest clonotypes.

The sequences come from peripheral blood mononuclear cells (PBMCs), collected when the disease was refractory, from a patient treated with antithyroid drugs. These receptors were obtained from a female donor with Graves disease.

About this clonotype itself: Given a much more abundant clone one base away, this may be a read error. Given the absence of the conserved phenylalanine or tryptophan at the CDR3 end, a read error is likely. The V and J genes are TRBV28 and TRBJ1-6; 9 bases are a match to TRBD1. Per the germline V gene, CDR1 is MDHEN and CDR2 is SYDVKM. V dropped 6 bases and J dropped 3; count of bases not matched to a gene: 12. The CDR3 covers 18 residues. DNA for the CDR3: TGTGCCAGCAGGGACCAGAGACAGGGGGAGGTCTATAATTCACCCCTCCACCTT. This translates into CASRDQRQGEVYNSPLHL.

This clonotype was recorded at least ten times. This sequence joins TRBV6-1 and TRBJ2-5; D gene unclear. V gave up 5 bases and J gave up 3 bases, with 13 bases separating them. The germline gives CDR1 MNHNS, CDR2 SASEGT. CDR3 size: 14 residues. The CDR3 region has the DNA TGTGCCAGCAGTCCCACGGCGGCCGAAGAGACCCAGTACTTC. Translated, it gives CASSPTAAEETQYF.

CDR3 residues: CASSQASSGNEQFF. The CDR3 DNA is TGTGCCAGCAGCCAAGCTAGCTCGGGGAATGAGCAGTTCTTC. This chain connects TRBV3-1 to TRBJ2-1; D may be TRBD2 (5 bases). The CDR3 sequence is 14 residues long. The germline CDR1 and CDR2 sequences are LGHDT and YNNKEL (reference sequence). Trimming removed 1 base from V and 7 bases from J, with 11 bases in between.

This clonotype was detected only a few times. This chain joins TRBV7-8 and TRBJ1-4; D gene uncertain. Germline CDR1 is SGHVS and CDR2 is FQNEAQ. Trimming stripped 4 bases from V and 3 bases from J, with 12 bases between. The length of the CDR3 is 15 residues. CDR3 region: CASSSSLAPNEKLFF. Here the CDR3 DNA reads TGTGCCAGCAGCTCCTCCTTAGCGCCTAATGAAAAACTGTTTTTT.

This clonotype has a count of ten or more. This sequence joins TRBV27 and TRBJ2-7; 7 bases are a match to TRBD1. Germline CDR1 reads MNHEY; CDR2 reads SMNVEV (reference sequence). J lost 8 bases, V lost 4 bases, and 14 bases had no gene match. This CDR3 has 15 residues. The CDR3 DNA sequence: TGTGCCAGCAGTTCCCTAGGTACAGGGGATCGAAAGCAGTACTTC. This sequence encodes CASSSLGTGDRKQYF.

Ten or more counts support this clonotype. The CDR3 DNA follows: TGTGCCAGCACCCCGGGACAGGGGGTTGGAGAGACCCAGTACTTC. This translates into CASTPGQGVGETQYF. The V gene is TRBV27, the J gene TRBJ2-5; 11 bases are shared with TRBD1. The CDR3 has 15 residues. Germline trimming cut 7 bases from V and 4 bases from J; bases unmatched to any gene: 8. Germline CDR1 MNHEY, CDR2 SMNVEV (reference sequence).

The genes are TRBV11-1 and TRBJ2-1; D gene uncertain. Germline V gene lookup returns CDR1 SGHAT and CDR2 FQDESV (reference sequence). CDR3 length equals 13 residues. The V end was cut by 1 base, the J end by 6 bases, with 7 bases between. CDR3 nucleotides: TGTGCCAGCAGCTTAGGGCTGCTCAATGAGCAGTTCTTC. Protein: CASSLGLLNEQFF. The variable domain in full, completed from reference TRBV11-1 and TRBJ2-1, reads EAEVAQSPRYKITEKSQAVAFWCDPISGHATLYWYRQILGQGPELLVQFQDESVVDDSQLPKDRFSAERLKGVDSTLKIQPAELGDSAMYLCASSLGLLNEQFFGPGTRLTVL.